This is a list of T cell receptor beta chains from one sample in a study of cytotoxic CD8 clonotypes in ibrutinib-treated CLL. Profiled with immunoSEQ multiplex PCR; TCRdb holds only in-frame clones, not every one. The profile shows about 140,000 clones, around 93% of them singletons. Sequencing was performed on PBMCs, taken after 12 months of ibrutinib treatment. These receptors came from a human donor with chronic lymphocytic leukemia. The conserved cysteine and the conserved F or W are not part of the CDR3 here. The D gene is left open where the match is weak. Only some rows state a clone size, as once, few, many or a class for expanded clones.

once	13	TRBV6-1	TRBJ1-5	TRBD1	ASRPTGGGNQPQH
.	12	TRBV9	TRBJ1-4	.	ASSVGRGGEKLF
once	11	TRBV2	TRBJ2-7	.	ASRADSWGEQY
few	12	TRBV27	TRBJ2-7	.	ASSLRGISYEQY
.	11	TRBV11-3	TRBJ2-2	.	ASSASTTGELF
.	15	TRBV4-1	TRBJ2-1	.	ASSQSTAVSSYNEQF
once	13	TRBV6-5	TRBJ2-3	TRBD2	ASSGLVGSTDTQY
.	18	TRBV23-1	TRBJ2-4	TRBD2	ASSQSRTSGSSRRGNIQY
.	13	TRBV19	TRBJ1-5	TRBD1	ASSLRTGSGQPQH
.	9	TRBV27	TRBJ2-3	.	ASSNTDTQY
.	11	TRBV28	TRBJ1-3	.	ASSLLQGNTIY
.	12	TRBV5-1	TRBJ1-2	TRBD1	ASSLPGQGFGYT
.	13	TRBV5-1	TRBJ2-5	TRBD2	ASSPGTSPPETQY
.	12	TRBV28	TRBJ2-7	TRBD1	ASSQEDRVDKQY
.	11	TRBV12-5	TRBJ2-2	.	ASGLIDTGELF
.	11	TRBV18	TRBJ2-1	.	ASSPTNYNEQF
once	10	TRBV29-1	TRBJ2-1	TRBD2	SRGDPGGEQF